One TCR beta chain is described in this entry. Its antigen is currently unknown. Other DNA sequences in this specimen translate into the identical CDR3. The sample originates from a study of cytomegalovirus exposure and HLA in healthy donors. Study observations and caveats: An Asian-associated ancestry cluster reportedly showed fewer N-insertions than the roughly 600-donor mean in a later analysis.

The CDR3 has 13 residues. V was shortened by 2 bases and J by 4 bases, with 6 bases between the two germline ends. Germline CDR1 reads KGHSH; CDR2 reads LQKENI. PCR primers comprised 60 Vbeta and 13 Jbeta primers. Clones were sequenced by immunoSEQ multiplex PCR, and TCRdb holds only the in-frame ones, with some missing. The table lists roughly 190,000 clones, about 84% of them singletons, with approximately 3.9% in the top ten. This chain connects TRBV18 to TRBJ2-1, with D unresolved. Sequencing input: PBMCs. This clonotype originated in a man aged 45-65 years in good health and CMV-seronegative. In nucleotides, the CDR3 is TGTGCCAGCTCACCAGGGCAGTACAATGAGCAGTTCTTC. Residues: CASSPGQYNEQFF.